This T cell receptor (beta chain) was sequenced in a study of Ad26.COV2.S vaccination and SARS-CoV-2 variants. Study details: Enrolled in COV1001, the donor was in the Ad26.COV2.S trial arm, which received the vaccine. Ad26.COV2.S was injected intramuscularly once or twice, 56 days apart. Study outcomes and limitations: Substantial breadth was reportedly displayed by spike-specific CD8+ and CD4+ T cell responses after vaccination. The TCR breadth and depth analyses may have understated or missed part of the total T cell responses.

The treatment was: about 20 received Ad26.COV2.S at low or high dose, single or two shots; roughly five received placebo; per-sample allocation not given. All samples were drawn on day 63, counting from the first vaccine or placebo injection. Germline V gives CDR1 KGHSH, CDR2 LQKENI. J was trimmed by 6 bases and V by 3 bases; bases with no gene match: 3. The CDR3 extends over 13 amino acids. This clone was seen once. Antigen unknown. TCRdb's copy holds only in-frame clones and misses some; the assay was immunoSEQ multiplex PCR. Of roughly 320,000 clones listed, 70% to 90% are singletons. V usage is TRBV18 and J usage is TRBJ2-7; TRBD1 agrees at 9 bases. The source of this sequence is a person aged 18 to 65 who received the Ad26.COV2.S COVID-19 vaccine or a placebo. The sample here was peripheral blood, taken in a trial of Ad26.COV2.S vaccine versus placebo. CDR3 sequence reads: CASSPGQGIEQYF. The CDR3 coding sequence is TGTGCCAGCTCACCGGGACAGGGAATCGAGCAGTACTTC.